This TCR beta chain was recovered during a study of blood T cell repertoires in COVID-19. Study details: Some COVID-19 samples were acute and others convalescent; all came from the United States, Italy and Spain. From T cells, B-cell-depleted T cells, or PBMCs came the material, which was cDNA or gDNA.

V dropped 7 bases and J dropped 0; count of bases not matched to a gene: 9. The germline V gene has CDR1 LNHDA and CDR2 SQIVND (reference sequence). CDR3 length: 16 residues. Authors' analysis steps: Amplification from reference gene primers served as the basis for estimated nucleated cell counts. Generated by immunoSEQ multiplex PCR, the TCRdb table keeps only in-frame clones and is missing some. That table furnishes V, J and clone size, whereas the DNA furnished D and trimming. The data contain 200,000 to 300,000 clones, around 84% of them singletons. The sequenced sample consisted of peripheral blood. V is TRBV19 and J is TRBJ1-2; 9 nucleotides match TRBD1. The TCR originated in a man aged 55 to 70 with acute or convalescent COVID-19. The CDR3 region has the DNA TGTGCCAGTACCCCCGGGACAGGGAGGACTAACTATGGCTACACCTTC. Protein sequence: CASTPGTGRTNYGYTF. The whole variable domain, remainder taken from reference TRBV19 and TRBJ1-2, is DGGITQSPKYLFRKEGQNVTLSCEQNLNHDAMYWYRQDPGQGLRLIYYSQIVNDFQKGDIAEGYSVSREKKESFPLTVTSAQKNPTAFYLCASTPGTGRTNYGYTFGSGTRLTVV.